Shown below are 3 T cell receptor beta chains from a single sample sequenced in a study of blood T cell repertoires in COVID-19 (dated by TCRdb to 2020 to 2021). Library preparation was by the immunoSEQ multiplex PCR assay. The table comes from immuneACCESS by way of TCRdb, which keeps in-frame sequences with V and J called. Part of the clones is missing from these tables; in studies checked, under half for an unresolved V gene and the rest for unknown reasons. Recorded for this sample are 200,000 to 250,000 clones; roughly nine tenths of them occurred a single time. Clones ranked in the top ten supply 1.5% to 2% of the sample. Material for sequencing was peripheral blood. Receptors were obtained from a man aged 35 to 55 with active or convalescent COVID-19.

This clone has a single count. The chain carries TRBV27 and TRBJ2-3; D possibly corresponds to TRBD1 (5 bases). Germline CDR1 and CDR2: MNHEY and SMNVEV (reference sequence). The CDR3 is made up of 16 amino acids. Between the trimmed V and J ends, which lost 4 bases and 2 bases, there was a span of 16 bases. DNA of the CDR3: TGTGCCAGCAGTTGGCGTTGGGGCCTCGACACAGATACGCAGTATTTT. Encoded protein: CASSWRWGLDTDTQYF.

The gene calls are TRBV15 and TRBJ2-7; 8 nucleotides align to TRBD1. This CDR3 spans 16 amino acids. The germline V gene has CDR1 LNHNV and CDR2 YYDKDF (reference sequence). The J segment lost 4 bases and the V segment lost 4 bases, leaving 12 bases of the junction unmatched. CDR3 sequence (DNA): TGTGCCACCAGCACCCGAGGACAGGGTCGGAGGTACGAGCAGTACTTC. The encoded protein is CATSTRGQGRRYEQYF.

The CDR3 region is CASSGQGGNTEAFF. Written as DNA, the CDR3 is TGTGCCAGCAGTGGACAGGGAGGGAACACTGAAGCTTTCTTT. V is TRBV28 and J is TRBJ1-1, with 8 bases lining up with TRBD1. Trimming took 5 bases from V and 1 from J; bases not matched to a gene: 3. The germline V gene has CDR1 MDHEN and CDR2 SYDVKM. The CDR3 extends over 14 amino acids. The variable domain in full, with the rest retrieved from reference TRBV28 and TRBJ1-1, is DVKVTQSSRYLVKRTGEKVFLECVQDMDHENMFWYRQDPGLGLRLIYFSYDVKMKEKGDIPEGYSVSREKKERFSLILESASTNQTSMYLCASSGQGGNTEAFFGQGTRLTVV.